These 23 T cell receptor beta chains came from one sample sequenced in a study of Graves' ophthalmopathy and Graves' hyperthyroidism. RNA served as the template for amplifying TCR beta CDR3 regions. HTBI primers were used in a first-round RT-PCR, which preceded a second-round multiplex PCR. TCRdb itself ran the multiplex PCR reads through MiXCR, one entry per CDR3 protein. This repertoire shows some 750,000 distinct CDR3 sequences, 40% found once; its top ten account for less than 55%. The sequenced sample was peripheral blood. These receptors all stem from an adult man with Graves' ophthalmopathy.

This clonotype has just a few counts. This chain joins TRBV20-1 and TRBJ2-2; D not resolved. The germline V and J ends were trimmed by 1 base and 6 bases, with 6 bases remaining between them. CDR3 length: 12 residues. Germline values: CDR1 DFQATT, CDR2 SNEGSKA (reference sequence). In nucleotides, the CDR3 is TGCAGTGCTAGAGTTGGGTCCGGGGAGCTGTTTTTT. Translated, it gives CSARVGSGELFF.

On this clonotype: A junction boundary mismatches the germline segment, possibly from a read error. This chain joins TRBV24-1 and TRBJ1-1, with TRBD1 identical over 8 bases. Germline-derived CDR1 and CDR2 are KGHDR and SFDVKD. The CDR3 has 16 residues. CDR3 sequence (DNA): TGTGCCAGCAGTTTCCGTTCCAGGGGGCGACTAAAGGAAGCTTTCTTT. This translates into CASSFRSRGRLKEAFF.

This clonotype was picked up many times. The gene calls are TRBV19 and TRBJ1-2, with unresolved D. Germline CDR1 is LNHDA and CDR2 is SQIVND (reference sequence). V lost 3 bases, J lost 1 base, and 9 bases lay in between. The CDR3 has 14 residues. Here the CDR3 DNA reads TGTGCCAGTAGTATGGAACGGGGTAACTATGGCTACACCTTC. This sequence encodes CASSMERGNYGYTF. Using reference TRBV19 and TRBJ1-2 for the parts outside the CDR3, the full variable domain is DGGITQSPKYLFRKEGQNVTLSCEQNLNHDAMYWYRQDPGQGLRLIYYSQIVNDFQKGDIAEGYSVSREKKESFPLTVTSAQKNPTAFYLCASSMERGNYGYTFGSGTRLTVV.

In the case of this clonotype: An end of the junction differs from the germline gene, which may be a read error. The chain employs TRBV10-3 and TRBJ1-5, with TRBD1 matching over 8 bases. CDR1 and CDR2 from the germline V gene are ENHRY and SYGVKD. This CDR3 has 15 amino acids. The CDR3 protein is CASSVTGGSNQPQHF. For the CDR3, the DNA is TGTGCCAGCAGTGTTACAGGGGGAAGCAATCAGCCCCAGCATTTT.

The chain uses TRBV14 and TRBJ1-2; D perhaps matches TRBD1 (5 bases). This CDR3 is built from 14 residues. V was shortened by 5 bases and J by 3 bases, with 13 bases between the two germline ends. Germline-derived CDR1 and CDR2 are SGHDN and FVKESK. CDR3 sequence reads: CASSSLPGDYGYTF. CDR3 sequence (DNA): TGTGCCAGCAGCTCCCTCCCGGGGGACTATGGCTACACCTTC.

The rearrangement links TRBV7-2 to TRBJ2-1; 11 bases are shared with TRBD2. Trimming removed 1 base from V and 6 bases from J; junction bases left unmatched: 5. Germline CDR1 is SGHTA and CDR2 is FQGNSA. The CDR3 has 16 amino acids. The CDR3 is CASSLVISGGANEQFF. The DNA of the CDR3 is TGTGCCAGCAGCTTAGTAATTAGCGGGGGGGCCAATGAGCAGTTCTTC.

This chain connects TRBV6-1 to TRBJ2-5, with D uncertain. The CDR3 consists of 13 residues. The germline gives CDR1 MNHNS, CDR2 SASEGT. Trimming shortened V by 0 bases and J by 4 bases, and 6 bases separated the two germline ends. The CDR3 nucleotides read TGTGCCAGCAGTGAAGCGCCATTAGAGACCCAGTACTTC. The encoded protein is CASSEAPLETQYF.

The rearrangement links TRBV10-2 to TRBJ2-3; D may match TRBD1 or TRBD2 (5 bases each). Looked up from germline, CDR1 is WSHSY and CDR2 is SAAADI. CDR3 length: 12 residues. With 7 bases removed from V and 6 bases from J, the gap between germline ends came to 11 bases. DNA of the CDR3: TGCGCCAGCAATCGGGGCGGGGATACGCAGTATTTT. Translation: CASNRGGDTQYF.

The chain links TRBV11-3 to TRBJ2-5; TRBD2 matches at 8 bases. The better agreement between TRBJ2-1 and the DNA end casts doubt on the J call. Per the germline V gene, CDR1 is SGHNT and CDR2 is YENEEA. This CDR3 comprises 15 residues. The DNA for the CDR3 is TGTGCCAGCAGCTTATTTCCGGGACTAGATCATGAGCAGTTCTTC. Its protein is CASSLFPGLDHEQFF.

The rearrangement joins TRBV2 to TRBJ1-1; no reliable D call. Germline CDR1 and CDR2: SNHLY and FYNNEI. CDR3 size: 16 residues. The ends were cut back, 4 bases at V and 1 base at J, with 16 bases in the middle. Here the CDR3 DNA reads TGTGCCAGCAGTGCTACTCCGGATCCCTCGAACACTGAAGCTTTCTTT. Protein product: CASSATPDPSNTEAFF.

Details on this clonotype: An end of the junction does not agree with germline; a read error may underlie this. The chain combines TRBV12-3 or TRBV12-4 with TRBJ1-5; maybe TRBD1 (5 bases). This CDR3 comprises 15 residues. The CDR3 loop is CANSPGLISNQPQHF. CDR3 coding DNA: TGTGCCAACAGTCCGGGACTGATTAGCAATCAGCCCCAGCATTTT.

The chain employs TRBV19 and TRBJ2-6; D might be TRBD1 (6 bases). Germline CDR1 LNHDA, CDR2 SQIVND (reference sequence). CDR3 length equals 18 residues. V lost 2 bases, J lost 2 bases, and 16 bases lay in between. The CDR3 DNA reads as TGTGCCAGTAGTATAACAGGGTTTCTCCGGCCTGGGGCCAACGTCCTGACTTTC. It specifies CASSITGFLRPGANVLTF. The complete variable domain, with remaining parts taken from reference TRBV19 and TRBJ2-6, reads DGGITQSPKYLFRKEGQNVTLSCEQNLNHDAMYWYRQDPGQGLRLIYYSQIVNDFQKGDIAEGYSVSREKKESFPLTVTSAQKNPTAFYLCASSITGFLRPGANVLTFGAGSRLTVL.

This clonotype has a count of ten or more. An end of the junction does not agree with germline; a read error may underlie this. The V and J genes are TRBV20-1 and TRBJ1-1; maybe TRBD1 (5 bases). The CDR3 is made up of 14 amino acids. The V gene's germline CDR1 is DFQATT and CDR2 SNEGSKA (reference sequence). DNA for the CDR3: TGCAGTGCTCGAGACAGCCGGGGGAACACTGAAGCTTTCTTT. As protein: CSARDSRGNTEAFF.

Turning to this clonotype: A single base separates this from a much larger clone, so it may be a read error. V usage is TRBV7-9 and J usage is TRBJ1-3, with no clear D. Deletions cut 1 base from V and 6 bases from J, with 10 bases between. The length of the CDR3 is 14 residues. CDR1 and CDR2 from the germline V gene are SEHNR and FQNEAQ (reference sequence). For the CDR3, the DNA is TGTGCCAGCAGCTTAGGGGCAGTCGAAAACACCATATATTTT. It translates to CASSLGAVENTIYF.

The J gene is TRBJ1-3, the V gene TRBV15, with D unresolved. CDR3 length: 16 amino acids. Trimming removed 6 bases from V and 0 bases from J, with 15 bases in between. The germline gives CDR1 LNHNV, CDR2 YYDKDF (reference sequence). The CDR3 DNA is TGTGCCACCAGTAGCAAGAGCAAGAGCTCTGGAAACACCATATATTTT. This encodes CATSSKSKSSGNTIYF. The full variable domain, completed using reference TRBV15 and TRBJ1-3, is DAMVIQNPRYQVTQFGKPVTLSCSQTLNHNVMYWYQQKSSQAPKLLFHYYDKDFNNEADTPDNFQSRRPNTSFCFLDIRSPGLGDTAMYLCATSSKSKSSGNTIYFGEGSWLTVV.

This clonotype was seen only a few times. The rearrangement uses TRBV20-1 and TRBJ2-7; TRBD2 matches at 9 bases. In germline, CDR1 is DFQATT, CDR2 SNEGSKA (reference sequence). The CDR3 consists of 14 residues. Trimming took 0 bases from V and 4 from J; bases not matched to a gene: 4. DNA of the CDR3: TGCAGTGCTAGAGAAAGCGGGAGGAATTACGAGCAGTACTTC. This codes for CSARESGRNYEQYF.

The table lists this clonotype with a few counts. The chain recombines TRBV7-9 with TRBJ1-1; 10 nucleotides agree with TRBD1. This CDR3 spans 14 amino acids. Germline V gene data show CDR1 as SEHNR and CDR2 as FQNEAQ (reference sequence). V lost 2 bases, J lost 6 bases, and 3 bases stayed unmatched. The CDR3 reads CASSLSDRGAEAFF. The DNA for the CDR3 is TGTGCCAGCAGCTTATCGGACAGGGGGGCTGAAGCTTTCTTT.

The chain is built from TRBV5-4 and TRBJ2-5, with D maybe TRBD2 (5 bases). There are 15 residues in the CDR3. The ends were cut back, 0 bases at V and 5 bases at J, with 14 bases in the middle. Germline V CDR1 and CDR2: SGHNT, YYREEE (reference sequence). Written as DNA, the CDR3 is TGTGCCAGCAGCTTGGATTCTCTAGCTACTGAGACCCAGTACTTC. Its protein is CASSLDSLATETQYF. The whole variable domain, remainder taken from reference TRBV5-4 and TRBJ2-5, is ETGVTQSPTHLIKTRGQQVTLRCSSQSGHNTVSWYQQALGQGPQFIFQYYREEENGRGNFPPRFSGLQFPNYSSELNVNALELDDSALYLCASSLDSLATETQYFGPGTRLLVL.

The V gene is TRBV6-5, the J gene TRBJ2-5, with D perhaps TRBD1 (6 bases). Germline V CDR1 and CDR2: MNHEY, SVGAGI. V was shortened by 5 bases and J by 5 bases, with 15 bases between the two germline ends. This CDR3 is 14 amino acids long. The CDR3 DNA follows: TGTGCCAGCAGTCCAGGACAGTCGGGCGAGACCCAGTACTTC. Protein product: CASSPGQSGETQYF.

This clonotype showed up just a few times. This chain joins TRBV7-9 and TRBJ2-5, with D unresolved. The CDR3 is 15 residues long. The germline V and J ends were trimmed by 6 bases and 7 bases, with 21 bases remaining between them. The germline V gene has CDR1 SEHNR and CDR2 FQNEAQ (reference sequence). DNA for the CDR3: TGTGCCAGCAGTTCGGCTGGACGGCGCAAAGGGACCCAGTACTTC. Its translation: CASSSAGRRKGTQYF.

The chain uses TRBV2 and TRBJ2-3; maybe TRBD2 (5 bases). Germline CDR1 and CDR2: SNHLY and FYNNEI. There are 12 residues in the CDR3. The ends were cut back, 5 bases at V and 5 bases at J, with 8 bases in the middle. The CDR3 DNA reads TGTGCCAGCAGTTCGGCGGGAGATACGCAGTATTTT. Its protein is CASSSAGDTQYF.

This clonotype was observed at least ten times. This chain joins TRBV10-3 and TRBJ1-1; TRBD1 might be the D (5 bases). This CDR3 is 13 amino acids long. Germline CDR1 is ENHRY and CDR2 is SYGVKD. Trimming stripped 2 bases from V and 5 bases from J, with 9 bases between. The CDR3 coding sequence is TGTGCCATCAGTGAGGCTGGGGGAACTGAAGCTTTCTTT. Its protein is CAISEAGGTEAFF.

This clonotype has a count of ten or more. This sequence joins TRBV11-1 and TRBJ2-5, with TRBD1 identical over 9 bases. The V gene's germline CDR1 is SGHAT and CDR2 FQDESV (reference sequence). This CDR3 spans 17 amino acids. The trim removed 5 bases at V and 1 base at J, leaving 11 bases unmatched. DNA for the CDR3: TGTGCCAGCAGCCCGAACAGCAGGGACAGGGCCCAAGAGACCCAGTACTTC. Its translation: CASSPNSRDRAQETQYF.